This TCR beta chain comes out of a study of control samples from healthy donors and cancer patients. Generated by immunoSEQ multiplex PCR, the TCRdb table keeps only in-frame clones and is missing some. Of 100,000 or so clones listed, more than 85% are singletons. Germline CDR1 is KGHSH and CDR2 is LQKENI. The CDR3 totals 14 residues. Trimming stripped 3 bases from V and 5 bases from J, with 13 bases between. The chain is built from TRBV18 and TRBJ2-5; a possible D gene is TRBD2 (5 bases). Sequencing was carried out using blood. The sequence came from a man aged 25-45 years in good health. The CDR3 DNA sequence: TGTGCCAGCTCACCTCGGGAATTAATGGAGACCCAGTACTTC. This codes for CASSPRELMETQYF. Full variable domain (outside the CDR3, taken from reference TRBV18 and TRBJ2-5): NAGVMQNPRHLVRRRGQEARLRCSPMKGHSHVYWYRQLPEEGLKFMVYLQKENIIDESGMPKERFSAEFPKEGPSILRIQQVVRGDSAAYFCASSPRELMETQYFGPGTRLLVL.